This T cell receptor (beta chain) was sequenced in a study of beta chain features in type 1 diabetes. Notes on the study in general: Insertions were fewer and deletions more numerous at VDJ junctions in type 1 diabetes patients. Moderate yet significant TCRB CDR3 shortening was seen in Type 1 diabetes patients in all four CD4+ subsets.

In this sample, this clone turned up a few times. Its target is not known. Sequenced material consisted of expressed TCRB transcripts (all of the isolated RNA was reverse transcribed). Roughly 3.6 million reads, on average, came from each naive, central memory and regulatory T cell sample. Method: immunoSEQ multiplex PCR; TCRdb's copy keeps in-frame clones and lacks some. The top ten hold around 0.017% of the sample, which has over 200,000 clones, about 11% seen once. Only one heparinised blood draw was taken per donor, and its volume averaged around 120 mL. Sorted populations were all over 95% pure. The receptor comes from a man aged 25-40 years with type 1 diabetes. The sequenced sample consisted of naive CD4+ T cells from blood.

CDR3 loop: CASSEALNQPQHF. The DNA of the CDR3 is TGTGCCAGCAGTGAAGCGCTAAATCAGCCCCAGCATTTT. The V call is TRBV2, the J call TRBJ1-5; D is undetermined. The germline V gene has CDR1 SNHLY and CDR2 FYNNEI. Trimming removed 0 bases at V and 4 bases at J, with 4 bases between. The CDR3 is 13 residues long.